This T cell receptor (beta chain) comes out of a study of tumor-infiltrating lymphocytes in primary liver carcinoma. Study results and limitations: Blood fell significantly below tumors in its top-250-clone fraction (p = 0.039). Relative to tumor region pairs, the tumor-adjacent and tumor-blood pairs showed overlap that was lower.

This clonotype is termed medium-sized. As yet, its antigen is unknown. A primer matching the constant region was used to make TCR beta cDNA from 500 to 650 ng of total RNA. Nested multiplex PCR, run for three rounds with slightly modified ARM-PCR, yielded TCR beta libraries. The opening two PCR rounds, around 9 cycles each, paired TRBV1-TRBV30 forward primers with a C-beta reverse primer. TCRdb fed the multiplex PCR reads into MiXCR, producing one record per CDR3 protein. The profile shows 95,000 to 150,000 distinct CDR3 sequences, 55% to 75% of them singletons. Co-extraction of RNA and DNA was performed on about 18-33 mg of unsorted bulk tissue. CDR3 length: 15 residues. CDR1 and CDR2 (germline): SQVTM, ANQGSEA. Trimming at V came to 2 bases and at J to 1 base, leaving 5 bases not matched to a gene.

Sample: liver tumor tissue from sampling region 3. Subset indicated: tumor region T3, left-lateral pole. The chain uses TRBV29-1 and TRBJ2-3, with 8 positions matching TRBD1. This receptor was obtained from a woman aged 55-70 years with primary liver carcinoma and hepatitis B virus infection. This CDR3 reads CSVEIRGRGTDTQYF. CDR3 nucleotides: TGCAGCGTTGAAATCAGGGGGCGAGGCACAGATACGCAGTATTTT.